This TCR beta chain was sequenced for a study of CD8 T cells in ankylosing spondylitis. This clonotype was picked up a small number of times. Its antigen is not identified. The germline CDR1 and CDR2 sequences are SGHVS and FNYEAQ. The ends were cut back, 1 base at V and 8 bases at J, with 14 bases in the middle. CDR3 size: 15 residues. Whole-study findings and limits: What seemed typical of ankylosing spondylitis blood was a TCR beta motif built from roughly eight highly homologous variants.

TCRdb reanalysed the 5' RACE reads using MiXCR and keeps one entry per CDR3 protein. The sample shows about 220,000 distinct CDR3 sequences, 6% to 8% of them seen only once. The V call is TRBV7-6, the J call TRBJ2-2, with D possibly being TRBD1 (5 bases). The source of this sequence is a male donor with ankylosing spondylitis. Sequenced: blood, either unsorted or a sorted T cell fraction (not recorded which). The CDR3 loop reads CASSLVSQGLGELFF. As DNA, the CDR3 is TGTGCCAGCAGCTTAGTGTCCCAGGGCTTGGGGGAGCTGTTTTTT. Together with reference TRBV7-6 and TRBJ2-2, the CDR3 gives the full variable domain: GAGVSQSPRYKVTKRGQDVALRCDPISGHVSLYWYRQALGQGPEFLTYFNYEAQQDKSGLPNDRFSAERPEGSISTLTIQRTEQRDSAMYRCASSLVSQGLGELFFGEGSRLTVL.